Presented here are 13 T cell receptor beta chains from one specimen sequenced in a study of cytomegalovirus exposure and HLA in healthy donors. The PCR contained 60 Vbeta and 13 Jbeta primers. Only in-frame clones appear in the TCRdb table, and some are missing; sequencing was by immunoSEQ multiplex PCR. The data contain 210,000 or so clones, more than 60% of them seen just once; the ten biggest clones take up around a sixth. Source material: PBMCs. The receptors were sampled from a man in his forties in good health and CMV-seronegative.

V is TRBV5-1 and J is TRBJ2-3; D possibly corresponds to TRBD1 (5 bases). The germline V and J ends were trimmed by 4 bases and 3 bases, with 15 bases remaining between them. The CDR3 is 15 residues long. Germline V gene data show CDR1 as SGHRS and CDR2 as YFSETQ. CDR3 residues: CASSVQGTGTDTQYF. The CDR3, as DNA: TGCGCCAGCAGCGTTCAGGGAACTGGGACAGATACGCAGTATTTT. The full variable domain, with the rest looked up from reference TRBV5-1 and TRBJ2-3, is KAGVTQTPRYLIKTRGQQVTLSCSPISGHRSVSWYQQTPGQGLQFLFEYFSETQRNKGNFPGRFSGRQFSNSRSEMNVSTLELGDSALYLCASSVQGTGTDTQYFGPGTRLTVL.

As regards this clone: The identical CDR3 is also encoded by other nucleotide sequences in the sample. V is TRBV29-1 and J is TRBJ2-7; D may be TRBD2 (6 bases). Trimming took off 1 base at V and 5 bases at J, with 12 bases between the two ends. Germline-derived CDR1 and CDR2 are SQVTM and ANQGSEA. The CDR3 is made up of 13 amino acids. CDR3 DNA: TGCAGCGTTGAAGGGACGGGCGGGAACGAGCAGTACTTC. Encoded protein: CSVEGTGGNEQYF.

The V call is TRBV6-6, the J call TRBJ1-2, with D hard to call. The length of the CDR3 is 13 residues. V was shortened by 5 bases and J by 0 bases, with 7 bases between the two germline ends. Germline V gives CDR1 MNHNY, CDR2 SVGAGI (reference sequence). CDR3 loop: CASSPGTNYGYTF. The CDR3 nucleotides read TGTGCCAGCAGTCCCGGGACTAACTATGGCTACACCTTC.

The rearrangement joins TRBV7-8 to TRBJ2-1, with 11 bases matching TRBD2. CDR1 and CDR2 (germline): SGHVS, FQNEAQ. V gave up 2 bases and J gave up 6 bases; unmatched junction bases: 3. The CDR3 loop spans 15 amino acids. The chain's CDR3 is CASSLNSGGANEQFF. The CDR3 DNA sequence: TGTGCCAGCAGCTTAAATAGCGGGGGGGCCAATGAGCAGTTCTTC.

The chain uses TRBV7-2 and TRBJ2-7; 11 bases are shared with TRBD1. The CDR3 length is 16 residues. Germline values: CDR1 SGHTA, CDR2 FQGNSA. After removal of 4 bases from V and 4 bases from J, the junction contained 9 bases not matched to a gene. In nucleotides, the CDR3 is TGTGCCAGCAGCTCCGGGACAGGGGGTGGATCTTACGAGCAGTACTTC. This sequence encodes CASSSGTGGGSYEQYF. Looking up the rest from reference TRBV7-2 and TRBJ2-7 gives the full variable domain: GAGVSQSPSNKVTEKGKDVELRCDPISGHTALYWYRQSLGQGLEFLIYFQGNSAPDKSGLPSDRFSAERTGGSVSTLTIQRTQQEDSAVYLCASSSGTGGGSYEQYFGPGTRLTVT.

J is TRBJ2-3 and V is TRBV4-3; D remains ambiguous. The DNA matches TRBJ1-5 better at its end, which makes the J call doubtful. The CDR3 has 15 residues. CDR1 and CDR2 from the germline V gene are LGHNA and YSLEER. DNA for the CDR3: TGCGCCAGCAGCCACTTTACAGTTGGCACAGATACGCAGCATTTT. As protein: CASSHFTVGTDTQHF.

This CDR3 reads CASIPRGIANEKLFF. For the CDR3, the DNA is TGTGCCAGCATCCCCAGGGGGATTGCCAATGAAAAACTGTTTTTT. The rearrangement joins TRBV2 to TRBJ1-4; 7 nucleotides line up with TRBD1. Per the germline V gene, CDR1 is SNHLY and CDR2 is FYNNEI. This CDR3 has 15 residues. With V trimmed by 7 bases and J by 5 bases, 10 bases remained unmatched.

V gene TRBV5-1 combines with J gene TRBJ2-5; TRBD2 matches 10 bases. CDR1 and CDR2 (germline): SGHRS, YFSETQ. The CDR3 sequence is 14 residues long. V was clipped by 2 bases and J by 3 bases; unmatched bases: 1. The CDR3, as DNA: TGCGCCAGCAGCTTCGGGACTAGCGAAGAGACCCAGTACTTC. Protein product: CASSFGTSEETQYF.

The CDR3 nucleotides are TGTGCCAGTAGTAGACACCTCTATGGCTACACCTTC. It yields the protein CASSRHLYGYTF. The chain employs TRBV19 and TRBJ1-2; D is undetermined. The germline V gene has CDR1 LNHDA and CDR2 SQIVND (reference sequence). Trimming cost V 4 bases and J 4 bases, with 7 bases left between them. CDR3 length equals 12 residues.

The rearrangement joins TRBV27 to TRBJ1-5; perhaps TRBD1 as D (6 bases). Trimming stripped 8 bases from V and 0 bases from J, with 14 bases between. CDR3 length: 15 amino acids. Germline assignment: CDR1 MNHEY and CDR2 SMNVEV (reference sequence). As DNA, the CDR3 is TGTGCCAGCGGGTCGGGACAATATAGCAATCAGCCCCAGCATTTT. Its protein is CASGSGQYSNQPQHF.

This clone was seen only a few times. V usage is TRBV5-1 and J usage is TRBJ1-5; D ambiguous. V lost 4 bases and J 7 bases, leaving 18 bases between the germline ends. Per germline, CDR1 SGHRS and CDR2 YFSETQ. The CDR3 has 15 amino acids. The CDR3 sequence: CASSAYGGLGQPQHF. CDR3 nucleotides: TGCGCCAGCAGCGCCTACGGAGGGTTGGGACAGCCCCAGCATTTT.

The chain links TRBV28 to TRBJ1-3; D not resolved. V lost 8 bases and J 0 bases, leaving 17 bases between the germline ends. The germline V gene has CDR1 MDHEN and CDR2 SYDVKM. This CDR3 comprises 16 residues. DNA of the CDR3: TGTGCCAGCGGCTCGCCCAGGAGGGCCTCTGGAAACACCATATATTTT. Its protein is CASGSPRRASGNTIYF.

The CDR3, as DNA: TGTGCCAGCAGCTTAGCCCTAAGCGGGGGGCCAGATACGCAGTATTTT. This sequence encodes CASSLALSGGPDTQYF. V and J are TRBV7-9 and TRBJ2-3; 9 bases match TRBD2. The J segment lost 4 bases and the V segment lost 0 bases, leaving 5 bases of the junction unmatched. The germline gives CDR1 SEHNR, CDR2 FQNEAQ (reference sequence). The CDR3 consists of 16 residues.